Given below is one T cell receptor beta chain in context. Its antigen is unidentified. Trimming cost V 5 bases and J 4 bases, with 20 bases left between them. CDR1 and CDR2 from the germline V gene are MNHEY and SMNVEV (reference sequence). There are 16 residues in the CDR3. These data are taken from a study of CD8 T cells in ankylosing spondylitis. Study conclusions and caveats: For ankylosing spondylitis blood, a TCR beta motif of several highly homologous variants appeared characteristic. Disease-associated clonotypes exhibited CD8+ identity and were relatively infrequent in peripheral blood.

Quantitative 5'-RACE with molecular barcodes produced the TCR beta libraries. Via MiXCR, TCRdb re-called the 5' RACE reads, giving one row per CDR3 protein. Among about 400,000 distinct CDR3 sequences listed, 20% to 25% were seen once. The chain uses TRBV27 and TRBJ1-2; possible D gene TRBD1, 6 bases. The receptor's source is a male donor with ankylosing spondylitis. Sequenced input: blood, either unsorted or a sorted T cell fraction (not recorded which). In DNA form, the CDR3 reads TGTGCCAGCAGTACATCAGAGGGACAAAAACTCTATGGCTACACCTTC. Its translation: CASSTSEGQKLYGYTF.